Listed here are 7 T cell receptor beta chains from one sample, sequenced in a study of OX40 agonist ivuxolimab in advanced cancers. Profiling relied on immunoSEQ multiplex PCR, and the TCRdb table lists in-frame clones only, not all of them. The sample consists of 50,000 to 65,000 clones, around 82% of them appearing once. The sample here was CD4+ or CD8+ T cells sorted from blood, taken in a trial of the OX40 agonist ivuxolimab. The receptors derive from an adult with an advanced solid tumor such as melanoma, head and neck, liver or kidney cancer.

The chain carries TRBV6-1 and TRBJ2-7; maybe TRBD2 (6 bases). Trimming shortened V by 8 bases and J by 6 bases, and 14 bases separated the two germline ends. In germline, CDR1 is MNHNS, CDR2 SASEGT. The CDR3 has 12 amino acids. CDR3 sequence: CASGGVGVEQYF. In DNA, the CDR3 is TGTGCCAGCGGAGGGGTTGGGGTCGAGCAGTACTTC.

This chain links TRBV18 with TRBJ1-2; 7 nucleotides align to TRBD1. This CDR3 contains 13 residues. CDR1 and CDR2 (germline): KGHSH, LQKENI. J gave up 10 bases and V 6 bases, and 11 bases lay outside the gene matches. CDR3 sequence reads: CASSLRQGIDYTF. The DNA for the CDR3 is TGTGCCAGCTCCCTGAGACAGGGTATTGACTACACCTTC.

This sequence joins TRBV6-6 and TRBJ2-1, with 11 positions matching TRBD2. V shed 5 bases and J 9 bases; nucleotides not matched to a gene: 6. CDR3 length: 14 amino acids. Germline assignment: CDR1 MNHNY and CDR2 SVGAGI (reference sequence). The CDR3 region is CASSLQTSGIEQFF. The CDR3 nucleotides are TGTGCCAGCAGTCTCCAGACTAGCGGGATTGAGCAGTTCTTC.

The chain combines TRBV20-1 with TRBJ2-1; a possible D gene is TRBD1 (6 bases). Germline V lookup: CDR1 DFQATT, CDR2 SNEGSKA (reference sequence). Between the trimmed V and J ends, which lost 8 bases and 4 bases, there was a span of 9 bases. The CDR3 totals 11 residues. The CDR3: CSPDSYNEQFF. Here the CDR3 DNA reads TGCAGTCCGGACAGTTACAATGAGCAGTTCTTC.

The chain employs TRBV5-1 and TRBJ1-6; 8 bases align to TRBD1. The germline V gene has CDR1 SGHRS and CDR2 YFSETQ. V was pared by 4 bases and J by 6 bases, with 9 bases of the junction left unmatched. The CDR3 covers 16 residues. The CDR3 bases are TGCGCCAGCAGCCCGGACAGGGAAAGGCGTAATTCACCCCTCCACTTT. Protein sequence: CASSPDRERRNSPLHF.

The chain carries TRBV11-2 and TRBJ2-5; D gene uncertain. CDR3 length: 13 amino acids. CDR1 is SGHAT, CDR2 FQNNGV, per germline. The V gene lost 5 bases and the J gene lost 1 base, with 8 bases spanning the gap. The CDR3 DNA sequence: TGTGCCAGCAGCGGAAGTTTCCAAGAGACCCAGTACTTC. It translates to CASSGSFQETQYF.

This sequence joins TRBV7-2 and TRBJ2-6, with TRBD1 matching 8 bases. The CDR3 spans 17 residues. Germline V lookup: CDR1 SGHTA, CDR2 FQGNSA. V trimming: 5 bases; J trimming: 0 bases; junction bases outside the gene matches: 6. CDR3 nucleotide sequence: TGTGCCAGCAGCGTGGACAGGGTGGGCTCTGGGGCCAACGTCCTGACTTTC. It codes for CASSVDRVGSGANVLTF.